This T cell receptor (beta chain) was documented in a study of T cell repertoires in cytomegalovirus infection. Across the whole study: Indicated by public TCR beta signatures were CMV infection and matching HLA type.

This clonotype was observed many times. At one end, the junction sequence differs from germline, possibly due to a read error. TCRdb reprocessed the reads via MiXCR and lists one record per CDR3 protein. The sample shows fewer than 400,000 distinct CDR3 sequences, less than 20% of them seen only once. Germline CDR1 MNHEY, CDR2 SVGEGT. The CDR3 covers 14 residues. The material sequenced was PBMCs. This chain uses TRBV6-2 or TRBV6-3 with TRBJ2-7; 7 bases match TRBD2. The clonotype originates from a human donor in good health (CMV status not recorded). Some clones in this sample may be carry-over from other donors' samples. The CDR3 bases are TGTGCCAGCAGATACTGGACTAGTGCCTACGAGCAGTACTTC. Protein product: CASRYWTSAYEQYF.